What follows are 32 T cell receptor beta chains derived from one specimen sequenced in a study of blood T cell repertoires in COVID-19. Assay used: immunoSEQ multiplex PCR; TCRdb lists only in-frame clones, some missing. The data show around 330,000 clones, 88% seen once. Input material: peripheral blood. These receptor sequences come from a woman in her twenties or thirties with COVID-19, enrolled during active disease.

This clone was found a few times. This chain connects TRBV5-5 to TRBJ2-1, with TRBD1 matching 8 bases. J was trimmed by 2 bases and V by 4 bases; bases with no gene match: 8. From germline, CDR1 is SGHKS and CDR2 YYEKEE (reference sequence). CDR3 length equals 16 residues. The CDR3 spells CASSTSGQVPYNEQFF. The CDR3 DNA reads TGTGCCAGCAGCACCTCGGGACAGGTCCCCTACAATGAGCAGTTCTTC.

The chain carries TRBV3-1 (or the pseudogene TRBV3-2) and TRBJ1-1, with TRBD1 identical over 8 bases. The CDR3 is made up of 14 amino acids. The V and J ends lost 6 bases and 3 bases, in that order; junction bases with no gene match: 6. CDR1 is LGHDT and CDR2 is YNNKEL in the germline V gene (reference sequence). The CDR3 loop reads CASRRGQGYTEAFF. In nucleotides, the CDR3 is TGTGCCAGCAGGCGAGGACAGGGCTACACTGAAGCTTTCTTT.

The chain recombines TRBV2 with TRBJ1-2; TRBD1 matches 9 bases. V trimming: 4 bases; J trimming: 6 bases; junction bases outside the gene matches: 0. Germline values: CDR1 SNHLY, CDR2 FYNNEI. The CDR3 length is 12 residues. The CDR3 protein is CASSGTGDGYTF. For the CDR3, the DNA is TGTGCCAGCAGTGGGACAGGGGATGGCTACACCTTC.

The gene calls are TRBV5-5 and TRBJ1-2, with D unresolved. Germline CDR1 is SGHKS and CDR2 is YYEKEE (reference sequence). V lost 0 bases and J lost 4, with 13 bases in between. The CDR3 has 15 residues. The CDR3 DNA reads TGTGCCAGCAGCTTGGATCCAGGAAACCTCTATGGCTACACCTTC. It specifies CASSLDPGNLYGYTF.

This chain uses TRBV6-5 with TRBJ1-2, with TRBD1 as a possible D gene (6 bases). The length of the CDR3 is 14 residues. V dropped 6 bases and J dropped 5 bases, with 16 bases sitting between them. Germline CDR1 is MNHEY and CDR2 is SVGAGI. CDR3 DNA sequence: TGTGCCAGCAGGAAACCAGGGGTGCGATATGGCTACACCTTC. It codes for CASRKPGVRYGYTF.

V usage is TRBV6-1 and J usage is TRBJ2-3; maybe TRBD2 (6 bases). Trimming removed 6 bases at V and 2 bases at J, with 24 bases between. CDR1 MNHNS and CDR2 SASEGT come from the germline V gene. This CDR3 is 18 amino acids long. The CDR3 nucleotides are TGTGCCAGCAGCGAAAAGTCCACGGACTACTTCCTCACAGATACGCAGTATTTT. This gives the protein CASSEKSTDYFLTDTQYF.

Written as DNA, the CDR3 is TGTGCCAGCAGCCAAGTTTCCGGGACAGGCCAAGAGACCCAGTACTTC. It translates to CASSQVSGTGQETQYF. The chain couples TRBV14 to TRBJ2-5; 8 bases align to TRBD1. The CDR3 has 16 residues. The junction had 5 bases not matched to a gene; V was cut back by 1 base and J by 1 base. The germline CDR1 and CDR2 sequences are SGHDN and FVKESK.

The chain joins TRBV24-1 to TRBJ1-4, with D possibly TRBD1 on 6 matching bases. Trimming left V 5 bases short and J 4 bases short, with 13 bases between. Per the germline V gene, CDR1 is KGHDR and CDR2 is SFDVKD. This CDR3 contains 15 residues. The CDR3 spells CATSGGGADNEKLFF. CDR3 bases: TGTGCCACCAGTGGAGGGGGGGCCGATAATGAAAAACTGTTTTTT.

V gene TRBV19 combines with J gene TRBJ2-1, with D tentatively TRBD1 (6 bases). There are 16 residues in the CDR3. CDR1 and CDR2 from the germline V gene are LNHDA and SQIVND (reference sequence). Between the trimmed V and J ends, which lost 4 bases and 0 bases, there was a span of 13 bases. CDR3 amino acids: CASSTLGQFSYNEQFF. The CDR3, as DNA: TGTGCCAGTAGTACCCTCGGACAGTTCTCCTACAATGAGCAGTTCTTC.

The J gene is TRBJ1-6, the V gene TRBV5-4; D uncertain. Trimming stripped 1 base from V and 0 bases from J, with 8 bases between. The CDR3 has 16 residues. The germline CDR1 and CDR2 sequences are SGHNT and YYREEE (reference sequence). CDR3 amino acids: CASSLLWSSYNSPLHF. The CDR3 DNA is TGTGCCAGCAGCTTGTTGTGGAGCTCCTATAATTCACCCCTCCACTTT.

This chain links TRBV4-3 with TRBJ2-5; D is uncertain. The germline V and J ends were trimmed by 0 bases and 1 base, with 9 bases remaining between them. Germline CDR1 and CDR2: LGHNA and YSLEER. This CDR3 is built from 15 residues. CDR3 loop: CASSQEVAVQETQYF. Written as DNA, the CDR3 is TGCGCCAGCAGCCAAGAAGTAGCAGTCCAAGAGACCCAGTACTTC.

This clone occurred a few times. The chain has TRBV7-9 and TRBJ2-5; 9 positions agree with TRBD1. The J segment lost 4 bases and the V segment lost 5 bases, leaving 5 bases of the junction unmatched. The CDR3 is 14 amino acids. Germline-derived CDR1 and CDR2 are SEHNR and FQNEAQ (reference sequence). The CDR3 bases are TGTGCCAGCAGCCGGACAGGGGACACAGAGACCCAGTACTTC. This translates into CASSRTGDTETQYF.

The chain links TRBV7-8 to TRBJ2-5; weak D call: TRBD1 (5 bases). The germline V and J ends were trimmed by 2 bases and 2 bases, with 12 bases remaining between them. Germline assignment: CDR1 SGHVS and CDR2 FQNEAQ. There are 15 residues in the CDR3. The CDR3 here is CASSLRIGVQETQYF. CDR3 bases: TGTGCCAGCAGCTTAAGGATAGGGGTACAAGAGACCCAGTACTTC. The full variable domain, its missing parts supplied by reference TRBV7-8 and TRBJ2-5, is GAGVSQSPRYKVAKRGQDVALRCDPISGHVSLFWYQQALGQGPEFLTYFQNEAQLDKSGLPSDRFFAERPEGSVSTLKIQRTQQEDSAVYLCASSLRIGVQETQYFGPGTRLLVL.

This clone was counted a few times. The V gene is TRBV6-5, the J gene TRBJ1-6; no clear D. The CDR3 is 13 amino acids. V was trimmed by 0 bases and J by 12 bases, leaving 9 bases between them. Germline CDR1 MNHEY, CDR2 SVGAGI. CDR3 residues: CASSYSIAVPLHF. DNA of the CDR3: TGTGCCAGCAGTTACTCGATAGCCGTACCCCTCCACTTT.

V gene TRBV5-6 combines with J gene TRBJ2-7, with D possibly matching TRBD1 (6 bases). Germline CDR1 is SGHDT and CDR2 is YYEEEE. V was cut by 1 base and J by 5 bases, with 7 bases left in between. CDR3 length: 12 amino acids. The CDR3, as DNA: TGTGCCAGCAGCTTGTACAGGGACGAGCAGTACTTC. Translation: CASSLYRDEQYF. The full variable domain, with the rest looked up from reference TRBV5-6 and TRBJ2-7, is DAGVTQSPTHLIKTRGQQVTLRCSPKSGHDTVSWYQQALGQGPQFIFQYYEEEERQRGNFPDRFSGHQFPNYSSELNVNALLLGDSALYLCASSLYRDEQYFGPGTRLTVT.

The V gene is TRBV7-8, the J gene TRBJ2-7, with D possibly TRBD2 on 5 matching bases. V lost 5 bases to trimming and J lost 12 bases, with 23 bases between them. The germline gives CDR1 SGHVS, CDR2 FQNEAQ. There are 14 residues in the CDR3. The CDR3 sequence: CASSHEGSRELRYF. The CDR3 DNA is TGTGCCAGCAGCCACGAGGGCAGTCGAGAGCTGCGGTACTTC.

The chain employs TRBV19 and TRBJ2-7; D may be TRBD1 (5 bases). The CDR3 extends over 16 amino acids. The germline gives CDR1 LNHDA, CDR2 SQIVND (reference sequence). V was shortened by 9 bases and J by 0 bases, with 21 bases between the two germline ends. CDR3 amino acids: CASPSSGRAGSYEQYV. DNA for the CDR3: TGTGCCAGCCCTAGTTCGGGCAGGGCAGGCTCCTACGAGCAGTACGTC.

This sequence joins TRBV7-2 and TRBJ1-6; the D gene is possibly TRBD1 (6 bases). Per the germline V gene, CDR1 is SGHTA and CDR2 is FQGNSA. Between the trimmed V and J ends, which lost 5 bases and 11 bases, there was a span of 19 bases. The CDR3 contains 15 residues. The CDR3 DNA sequence: TGTGCCAGCAGCCCTCAGACGACAGGCGGACCACCCCTCCACTTT. Its protein is CASSPQTTGGPPLHF.

The chain employs TRBV6-5 and TRBJ1-2, with 11 bases matching TRBD1. The V gene's germline CDR1 is MNHEY and CDR2 SVGAGI. The V segment lost 5 bases and the J segment 9 bases; nucleotides outside the gene matches: 11. The CDR3 sequence is 15 residues long. The DNA for the CDR3 is TGTGCCAGCAGTAAACTCGGACAGGGGGCGGGGAGCTACACCTTC. Protein: CASSKLGQGAGSYTF.

This chain joins TRBV7-9 and TRBJ1-1; 7 positions agree with TRBD1. Germline assignment: CDR1 SEHNR and CDR2 FQNEAQ (reference sequence). The ends lost 5 bases at V and 0 bases at J; junction bases unmatched: 9. This CDR3 contains 16 residues. The CDR3, as DNA: TGTGCCAGCAGCCCATTAGGCAGGGGGTTGAACACTGAAGCTTTCTTT. Protein: CASSPLGRGLNTEAFF.

V gene TRBV18 combines with J gene TRBJ2-5, with TRBD2 identical over 8 bases. V shed 1 base, J shed 2 bases, and the junction held 3 bases outside the gene matches. Germline lookup yields CDR1 KGHSH and CDR2 LQKENI. The CDR3 has 15 amino acids. Written as DNA, the CDR3 is TGTGCCAGCTCACCACTTGCTAGCGGGCAAGAGACCCAGTACTTC. The encoded protein is CASSPLASGQETQYF.

V gene TRBV29-1 combines with J gene TRBJ1-2; D unresolved. This CDR3 region has 12 residues. Germline V gene sequence: CDR1 SQVTM, CDR2 ANQGSEA. V lost 4 bases and J 6 bases, leaving 12 bases between the germline ends. CDR3 sequence (DNA): TGCAGCGTTGTGGGCCAGAGTAATGGCTACACCTTC. Translating it yields CSVVGQSNGYTF. Full variable domain (remainder filled in from reference TRBV29-1 and TRBJ1-2): SAVISQKPSRDICQRGTSLTIQCQVDSQVTMMFWYRQQPGQSLTLIATANQGSEATYESGFVIDKFPISRPNLTFSTLTVSNMSPEDSSIYLCSVVGQSNGYTFGSGTRLTVV.

The V and J genes are TRBV5-1 and TRBJ1-1, with TRBD1 matching 9 bases. Germline V gene sequence: CDR1 SGHRS, CDR2 YFSETQ. The J segment lost 5 bases and the V segment lost 0 bases, leaving 5 bases of the junction unmatched. CDR3 size: 15 residues. In nucleotides, the CDR3 is TGCGCCAGCAGCTTGGCAACAGGGGGCGAAACTGAAGCTTTCTTT. Translated, it gives CASSLATGGETEAFF.

The rearrangement links TRBV27 to TRBJ2-7; weak D call: TRBD2 (6 bases). This CDR3 is built from 17 residues. Germline V gene data show CDR1 as MNHEY and CDR2 as SMNVEV (reference sequence). Trimming took off 6 bases at V and 1 base at J, with 22 bases between the two ends. This chain's CDR3 is CASRSAGLRKRSYEQYF. The CDR3, as DNA: TGTGCCAGCAGATCAGCGGGCCTGAGAAAAAGATCCTACGAGCAGTACTTC.

The CDR3 bases are TGTGCCAGCAGCTTAGCGACGGGACTTAATGGCTACACCTTC. This gives the protein CASSLATGLNGYTF. This sequence joins TRBV7-9 and TRBJ1-2; D might be TRBD1 (5 bases). The CDR3 totals 14 residues. Trimming removed 0 bases at V and 6 bases at J, with 11 bases between. The germline V gene encodes CDR1 SEHNR and CDR2 FQNEAQ (reference sequence).

The CDR3, as DNA: TGTGCCAGCAGCCCGGACCGGGACAGCCTTCGGGCTTTCTTT. Translated, it gives CASSPDRDSLRAFF. The genes are TRBV13 and TRBJ1-1; 7 bases fit TRBD1. This CDR3 region has 14 residues. Germline V lookup: CDR1 PRHDT, CDR2 FYEKMQ (reference sequence). The V gene end was trimmed by 5 bases and the J gene end by 11 bases; junction bases not matched to a gene: 14.

In DNA, the CDR3 is TGTGCCAGCAGCCCCCCCGGGGGGGGAAGAGGCAATGAGCAGTTCTTC. It specifies CASSPPGGGRGNEQFF. This rearrangement joins TRBV11-3 to TRBJ2-1, with 8 bases that match TRBD2. Germline V lookup: CDR1 SGHNT, CDR2 YENEEA. There are 16 residues in the CDR3. V lost 5 bases, J lost 6 bases, and 12 bases stayed unmatched. The full variable domain, rest sourced from reference TRBV11-3 and TRBJ2-1, is EAGVVQSPRYKIIEKKQPVAFWCNPISGHNTLYWYLQNLGQGPELLIRYENEEAVDDSQLPKDRFSAERLKGVDSTLKIQPAELGDSAVYLCASSPPGGGRGNEQFFGPGTRLTVL.

A single count supports this clone. The rearrangement links TRBV6-1 to TRBJ1-6; D call uncertain. Germline CDR1 MNHNS, CDR2 SASEGT. The length of the CDR3 is 15 residues. Trimming removed 2 bases at V and 4 bases at J, with 9 bases between. CDR3 sequence reads: CASSELPGYNSPLHF. The DNA for the CDR3 is TGTGCCAGCAGTGAATTGCCCGGTTATAATTCACCCCTCCACTTT.

The rearrangement joins TRBV6-5 to TRBJ1-2, with unresolved D. CDR3 length equals 12 residues. The germline gives CDR1 MNHEY, CDR2 SVGAGI. The V and J ends lost 8 bases and 4 bases respectively, with 11 bases between them. The CDR3 nucleotides are TGTGCCAGCGGTAGTTCCCGCTATGGCTACACCTTC. Protein product: CASGSSRYGYTF.

The chain joins TRBV9 to TRBJ1-5; no definite D call. V was pared by 0 bases and J by 7 bases, with 8 bases between. Per the germline V gene, CDR1 is SGDLS and CDR2 is YYNGEE. CDR3 length equals 13 residues. CDR3 sequence: CASSVVPGQPQHF. DNA for the CDR3: TGTGCCAGCAGCGTAGTTCCGGGGCAGCCCCAGCATTTT.

V and J are TRBV7-8 and TRBJ2-5; no clear D gene. The CDR3 is 14 residues long. Germline CDR1 SGHVS, CDR2 FQNEAQ. Trimming cost V 5 bases and J 1 base, with 11 bases left between them. The CDR3 spells CASSQLWAQETQYF. CDR3 in DNA: TGTGCCAGCAGCCAGCTGTGGGCCCAAGAGACCCAGTACTTC.

The V gene is TRBV6-5, the J gene TRBJ2-2, with 8 bases fitting TRBD1. J gave up 5 bases and V 8 bases, and 4 bases lay outside the gene matches. The CDR3 covers 13 residues. Germline V gives CDR1 MNHEY, CDR2 SVGAGI. CDR3 protein: CASVDRGTGELFF. CDR3 nucleotides: TGTGCCAGCGTCGACAGGGGAACCGGGGAGCTGTTTTTT.